The clone carrying this TCR beta chain has more than one count but fewer than ten. V lost 0 bases, J lost 3 bases, and 11 bases lay in between. Germline lookup yields CDR1 SEHNR and CDR2 FQNEAQ (reference sequence). There are 15 residues in the CDR3. Thawed PBMCs were FACS-sorted into unstimulated CD4+CD25+CD127- regulatory T cells, CD4+CD25- non-regulatory cells, CD4 and CD8 cells. These data are taken from a study of Tregs in tolerant kidney transplant recipients. Sequencing was performed with immunoSEQ multiplex PCR; in TCRdb, only in-frame clones are kept and a portion is missing. The sample records approximately 90,000 clones, around 94% being singletons.

The V call is TRBV7-9, the J call TRBJ1-2; D is possibly TRBD1 (5 bases). Sequencing used CD8+ T cells from blood. The receptor comes from a human donor in good health. The CDR3 nucleotides read TGTGCCAGCAGCTTAGCCTCCGGGGGAGACTATGGCTACACCTTC. Translation: CASSLASGGDYGYTF.